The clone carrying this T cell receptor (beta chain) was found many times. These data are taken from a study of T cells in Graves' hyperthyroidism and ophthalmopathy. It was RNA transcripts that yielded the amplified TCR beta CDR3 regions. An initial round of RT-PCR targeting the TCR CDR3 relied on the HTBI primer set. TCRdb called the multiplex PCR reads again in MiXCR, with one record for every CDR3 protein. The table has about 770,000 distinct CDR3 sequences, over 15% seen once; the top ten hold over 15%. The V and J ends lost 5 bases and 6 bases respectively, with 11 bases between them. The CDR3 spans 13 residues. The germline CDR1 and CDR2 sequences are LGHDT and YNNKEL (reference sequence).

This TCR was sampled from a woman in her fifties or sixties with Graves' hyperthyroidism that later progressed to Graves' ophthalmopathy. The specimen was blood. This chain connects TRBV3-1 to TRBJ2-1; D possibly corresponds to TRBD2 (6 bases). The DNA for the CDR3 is TGTGCCAGCAGCTCCGGGACTGCCAATGAGCAGTTCTTC. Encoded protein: CASSSGTANEQFF.